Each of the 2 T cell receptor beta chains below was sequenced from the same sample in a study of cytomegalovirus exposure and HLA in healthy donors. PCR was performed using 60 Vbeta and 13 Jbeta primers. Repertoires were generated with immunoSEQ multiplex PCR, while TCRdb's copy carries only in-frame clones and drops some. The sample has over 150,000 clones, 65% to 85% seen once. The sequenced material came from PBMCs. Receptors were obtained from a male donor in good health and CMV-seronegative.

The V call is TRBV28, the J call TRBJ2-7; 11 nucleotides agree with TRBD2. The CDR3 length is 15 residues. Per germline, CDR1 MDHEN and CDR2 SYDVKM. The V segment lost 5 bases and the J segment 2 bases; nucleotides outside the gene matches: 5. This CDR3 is CASSLTSGVPYEQYF. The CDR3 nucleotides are TGTGCCAGCAGTCTGACTAGCGGGGTACCCTACGAGCAGTACTTC. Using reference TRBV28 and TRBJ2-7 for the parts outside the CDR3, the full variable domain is DVKVTQSSRYLVKRTGEKVFLECVQDMDHENMFWYRQDPGLGLRLIYFSYDVKMKEKGDIPEGYSVSREKKERFSLILESASTNQTSMYLCASSLTSGVPYEQYFGPGTRLTVT.

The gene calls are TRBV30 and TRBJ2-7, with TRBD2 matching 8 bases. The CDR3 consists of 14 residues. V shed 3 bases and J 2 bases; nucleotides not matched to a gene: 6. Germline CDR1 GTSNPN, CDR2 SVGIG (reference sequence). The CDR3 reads CAWSELADAYEQYF. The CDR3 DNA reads TGTGCCTGGAGCGAACTAGCGGATGCCTACGAGCAGTACTTC.